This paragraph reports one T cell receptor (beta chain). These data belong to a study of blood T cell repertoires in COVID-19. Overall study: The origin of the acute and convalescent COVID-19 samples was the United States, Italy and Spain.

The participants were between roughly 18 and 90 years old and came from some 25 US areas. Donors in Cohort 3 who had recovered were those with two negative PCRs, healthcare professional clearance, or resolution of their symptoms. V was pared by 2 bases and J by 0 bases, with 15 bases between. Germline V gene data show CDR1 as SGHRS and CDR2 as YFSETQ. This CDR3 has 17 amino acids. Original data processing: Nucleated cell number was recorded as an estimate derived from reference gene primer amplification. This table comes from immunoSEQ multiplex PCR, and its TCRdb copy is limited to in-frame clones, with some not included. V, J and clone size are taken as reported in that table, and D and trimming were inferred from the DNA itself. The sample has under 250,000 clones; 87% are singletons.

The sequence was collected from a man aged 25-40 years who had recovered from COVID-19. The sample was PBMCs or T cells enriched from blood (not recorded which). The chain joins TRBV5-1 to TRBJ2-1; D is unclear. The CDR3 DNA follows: TGCGCCAGCAGCTTAAACATTGCGGAGATCTCCTACAATGAGCAGTTCTTC. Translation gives CASSLNIAEISYNEQFF. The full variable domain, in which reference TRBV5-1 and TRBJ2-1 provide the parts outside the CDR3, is KAGVTQTPRYLIKTRGQQVTLSCSPISGHRSVSWYQQTPGQGLQFLFEYFSETQRNKGNFPGRFSGRQFSNSRSEMNVSTLELGDSALYLCASSLNIAEISYNEQFFGPGTRLTVL.